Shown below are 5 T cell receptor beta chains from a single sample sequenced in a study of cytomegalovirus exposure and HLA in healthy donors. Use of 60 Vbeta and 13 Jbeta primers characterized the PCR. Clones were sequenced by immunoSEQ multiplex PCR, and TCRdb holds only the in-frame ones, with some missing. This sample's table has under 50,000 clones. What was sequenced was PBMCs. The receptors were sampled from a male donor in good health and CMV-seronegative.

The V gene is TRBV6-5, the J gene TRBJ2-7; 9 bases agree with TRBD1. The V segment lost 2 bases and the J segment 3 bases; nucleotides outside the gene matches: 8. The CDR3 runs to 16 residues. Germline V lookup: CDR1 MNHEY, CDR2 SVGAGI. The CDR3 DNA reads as TGTGCCAGCAGTTACACTCCGGGACAGGGAAGCTACGAGCAGTACTTC. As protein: CASSYTPGQGSYEQYF.

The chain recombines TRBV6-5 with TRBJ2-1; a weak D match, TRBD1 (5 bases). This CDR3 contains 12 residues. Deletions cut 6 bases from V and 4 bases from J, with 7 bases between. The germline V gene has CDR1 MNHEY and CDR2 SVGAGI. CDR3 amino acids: CASRGPYNEQFF. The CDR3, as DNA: TGTGCCAGCAGGGGGCCATACAATGAGCAGTTCTTC.

The CDR3: CASSLKARAETQYF. The CDR3 DNA follows: TGTGCCAGCAGTTTAAAAGCCAGGGCGGAGACCCAGTACTTC. The chain combines TRBV6-5 with TRBJ2-5, with a possible D match to TRBD1 (5 bases). The germline V and J ends were trimmed by 4 bases and 5 bases, with 14 bases remaining between them. The CDR3 has 14 residues. CDR1 is MNHEY, CDR2 SVGAGI, per germline.

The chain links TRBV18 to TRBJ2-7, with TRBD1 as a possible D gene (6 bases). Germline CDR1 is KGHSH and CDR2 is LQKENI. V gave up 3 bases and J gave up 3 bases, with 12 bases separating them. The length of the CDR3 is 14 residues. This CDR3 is CASSPSRGGYEQYF. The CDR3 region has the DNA TGTGCCAGCTCACCGTCCAGGGGCGGCTACGAGCAGTACTTC.

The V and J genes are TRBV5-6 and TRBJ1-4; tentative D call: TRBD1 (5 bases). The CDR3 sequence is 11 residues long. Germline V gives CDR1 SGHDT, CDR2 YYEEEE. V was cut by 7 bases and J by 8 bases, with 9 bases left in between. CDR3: CASPGGEKLFF. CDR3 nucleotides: TGTGCCAGCCCTGGGGGGGAAAAACTGTTTTTT.